This T cell receptor (beta chain) was captured in a study of T cell responses to AZD1222 COVID-19 vaccine. Whole-study results and caveats: Donors, mostly white British, included more females; clonal diversity was possibly underestimated.

V was trimmed by 5 bases and J by 7 bases, leaving 13 bases between them. Germline assignment: CDR1 LGHNT and CDR2 FRNRAP. This CDR3 is 13 amino acids long. As to this clone: Its antigen is as yet unknown.

Profiled with immunoSEQ multiplex PCR; TCRdb holds only in-frame clones, not every one. Of 110,000 to 150,000 clones in the sample, 80% to 95% were seen once. The source was peripheral blood, collected on day 0 of AZD1222 vaccination. The genes are TRBV12-5 and TRBJ2-3; D is unresolved. The origin of this receptor is an adult in good health. The CDR3 coding sequence is TGTGCTAGTGGTCCCTCCCTGGGAAATACGCAGTATTTT. Translation: CASGPSLGNTQYF.